What follows is one T cell receptor beta chain and its context. Its specificity is unknown. The data derive from a study of shared clonotypes between healthy human individuals. Broader study findings: Across several donors, naive CD4 shared 5% to 6%, naive CD8 more than 3%, memory CD4 about 2.5%, memory CD8 over 0.3%.

The study enrolled healthy HIV-negative adults without recent acute infections or vaccinations as donors. This table comes from immunoSEQ multiplex PCR, and its TCRdb copy is limited to in-frame clones, with some not included. This repertoire shows approximately 320,000 clones, 87% found once; its top ten account for roughly 15%. Trimming removed 7 bases from V and 0 bases from J; junction bases left unmatched: 3. Per germline, CDR1 SGDLS and CDR2 YYNGEE. The CDR3 has 14 amino acids. Material for sequencing was memory CD8+ T cells sorted from blood. As for subset: CD45RO+ cells pooled with CCR7-negative TemRA cells. The source of this sequence is a man between 18 and 29 years old in good health. The chain joins TRBV9 to TRBJ1-2; 10 nucleotides align to TRBD1. CDR3 in amino acids: CASLGTGANYGYTF. The CDR3 DNA sequence: TGTGCCAGCCTTGGGACAGGGGCTAACTATGGCTACACCTTC.